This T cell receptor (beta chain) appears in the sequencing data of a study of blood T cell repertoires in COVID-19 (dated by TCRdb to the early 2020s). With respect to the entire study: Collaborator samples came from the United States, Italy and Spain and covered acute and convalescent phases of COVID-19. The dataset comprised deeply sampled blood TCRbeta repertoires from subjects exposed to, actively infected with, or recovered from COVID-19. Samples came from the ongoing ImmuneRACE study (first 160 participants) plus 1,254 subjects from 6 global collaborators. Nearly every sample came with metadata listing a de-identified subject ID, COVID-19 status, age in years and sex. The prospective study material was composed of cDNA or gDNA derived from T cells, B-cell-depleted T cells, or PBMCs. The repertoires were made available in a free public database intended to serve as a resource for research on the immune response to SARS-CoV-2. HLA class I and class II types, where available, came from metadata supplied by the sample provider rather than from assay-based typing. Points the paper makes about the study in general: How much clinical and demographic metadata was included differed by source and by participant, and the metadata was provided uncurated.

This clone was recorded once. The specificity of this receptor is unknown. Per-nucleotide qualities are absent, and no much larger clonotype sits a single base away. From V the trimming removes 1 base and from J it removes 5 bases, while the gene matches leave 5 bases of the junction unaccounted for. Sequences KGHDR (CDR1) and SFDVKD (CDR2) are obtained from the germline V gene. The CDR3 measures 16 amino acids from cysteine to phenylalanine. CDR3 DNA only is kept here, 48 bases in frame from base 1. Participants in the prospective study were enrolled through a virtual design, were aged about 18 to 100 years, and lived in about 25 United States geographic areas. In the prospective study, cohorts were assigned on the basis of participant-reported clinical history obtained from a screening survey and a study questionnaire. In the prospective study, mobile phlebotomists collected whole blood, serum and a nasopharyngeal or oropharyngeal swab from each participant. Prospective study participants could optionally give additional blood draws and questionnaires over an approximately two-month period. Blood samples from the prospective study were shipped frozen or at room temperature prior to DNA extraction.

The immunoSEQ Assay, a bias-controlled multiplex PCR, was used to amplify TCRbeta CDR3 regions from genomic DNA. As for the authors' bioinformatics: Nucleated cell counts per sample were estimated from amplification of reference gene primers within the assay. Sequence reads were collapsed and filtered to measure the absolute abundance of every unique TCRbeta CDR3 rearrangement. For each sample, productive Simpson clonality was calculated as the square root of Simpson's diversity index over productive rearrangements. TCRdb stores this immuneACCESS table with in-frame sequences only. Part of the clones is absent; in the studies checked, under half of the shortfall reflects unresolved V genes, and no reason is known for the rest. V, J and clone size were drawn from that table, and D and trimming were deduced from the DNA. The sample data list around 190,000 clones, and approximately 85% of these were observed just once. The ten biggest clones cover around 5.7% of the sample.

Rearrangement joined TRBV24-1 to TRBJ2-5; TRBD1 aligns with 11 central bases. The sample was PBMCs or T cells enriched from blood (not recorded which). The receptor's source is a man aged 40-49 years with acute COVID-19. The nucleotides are TGTGCCACCAGTGATTTTAGGACAGGGGGCCGCGAGACCCAGTACTTC. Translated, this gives CATSDFRTGGRETQYF.